This entry lists 31 T cell receptor beta chains sequenced from one sample in a study of cytomegalovirus exposure and HLA in healthy donors. The PCR employed 60 Vbeta primers together with 13 Jbeta primers. The table came from immunoSEQ multiplex PCR; TCRdb's copy has only in-frame clones and leaves some out. The sample gives under 150,000 clones, over 75% of which show up once; about 5.4% is in the top ten. The sequenced sample consisted of PBMCs. Receptors were obtained from a woman aged 25 to 39 in good health and CMV-seropositive.

This chain connects TRBV19 to TRBJ2-5, with TRBD1 matching 8 bases. The CDR3 contains 14 residues. The germline CDR1 and CDR2 sequences are LNHDA and SQIVND (reference sequence). The junction had 4 bases not matched to a gene; V was cut back by 3 bases and J by 4 bases. CDR3 sequence reads: CASSIGQGAETQYF. CDR3 in DNA: TGTGCCAGTAGTATCGGACAGGGCGCAGAGACCCAGTACTTC.

The chain couples TRBV19 to TRBJ1-2; a weak D match, TRBD1 (6 bases). Deletions cut 0 bases from V and 4 bases from J, with 15 bases between. Germline values: CDR1 LNHDA, CDR2 SQIVND (reference sequence). CDR3 length: 16 amino acids. The CDR3 loop is CASSIDSGTRGYGYTF. The CDR3 nucleotides are TGTGCCAGTAGTATAGACTCCGGGACAAGGGGCTATGGCTACACCTTC.

This chain links TRBV7-2 with TRBJ2-7; TRBD1 might be the D (5 bases). The CDR3 contains 15 residues. From germline, CDR1 is SGHTA and CDR2 FQGNSA. The V gene lost 2 bases and the J gene lost 0 bases, with 11 bases spanning the gap. The CDR3 DNA sequence: TGTGCCAGCAGCTTATCGACAGTATTCTCCTACGAGCAGTACTTC. Translating it yields CASSLSTVFSYEQYF.

The chain recombines TRBV2 with TRBJ1-1; 9 nucleotides agree with TRBD1. This CDR3 has 16 residues. With V trimmed by 7 bases and J by 0 bases, 9 bases remained unmatched. Germline V lookup: CDR1 SNHLY, CDR2 FYNNEI. As DNA, the CDR3 is TGTGCCAGCAAGCGGGGACAGGGTTATATGAACACTGAAGCTTTCTTT. It codes for CASKRGQGYMNTEAFF.

The chain employs TRBV7-9 and TRBJ1-2, with 9 bases matching TRBD1. CDR1 and CDR2 (germline): SEHNR, FQNEAQ (reference sequence). V was pared by 5 bases and J by 6 bases, with 10 bases of the junction left unmatched. CDR3 length: 15 residues. In nucleotides, the CDR3 is TGTGCCAGCAGCCCAGGGACAGGGCCACTCCATGGCTACACCTTC. Its protein is CASSPGTGPLHGYTF.

The CDR3 protein is CASSASGISSYNEQFF. CDR3 coding DNA: TGTGCCAGCAGCGCTAGCGGGATTAGCTCCTACAATGAGCAGTTCTTC. V gene TRBV7-2 combines with J gene TRBJ2-1, with 9 positions matching TRBD2. Unmatched junction bases numbered 5, after V lost 5 bases and J lost 0 bases. The CDR3 consists of 16 residues. Per the germline V gene, CDR1 is SGHTA and CDR2 is FQGNSA.

CDR3 sequence: CASGPVEGAEKETQYF. DNA for the CDR3: TGTGCCAGCGGTCCCGTTGAGGGGGCCGAGAAAGAGACCCAGTACTTC. The chain uses TRBV27 and TRBJ2-5, with TRBD1 matching over 7 bases. The V gene end was trimmed by 8 bases and the J gene end by 3 bases; junction bases not matched to a gene: 15. The CDR3 is made up of 16 amino acids. Germline V CDR1 and CDR2: MNHEY, SMNVEV (reference sequence).

The V call is TRBV29-1, the J call TRBJ1-3; D is uncertain. V gave up 7 bases and J gave up 0 bases, with 13 bases separating them. The CDR3 runs to 14 residues. Germline lookup yields CDR1 SQVTM and CDR2 ANQGSEA. The CDR3 sequence: CSGIGLNSGNTIYF. The DNA of the CDR3 is TGCAGCGGTATAGGACTCAACTCTGGAAACACCATATATTTT.

The genes are TRBV27 and TRBJ1-1; D is ambiguous. The germline CDR1 and CDR2 sequences are MNHEY and SMNVEV (reference sequence). V lost 5 bases and J 2 bases, leaving 33 bases between the germline ends. The CDR3 has 21 residues. DNA of the CDR3: TGTGCCAGCAGTACTATTCGACTTTTTGGGCTTGAGGGCGGTAAAAACACTGAAGCTTTCTTT. Encoded protein: CASSTIRLFGLEGGKNTEAFF.

The chain links TRBV27 to TRBJ1-4; a possible D gene is TRBD1 (5 bases). CDR1 is MNHEY and CDR2 is SMNVEV in the germline V gene (reference sequence). Trimming left V 8 bases short and J 8 bases short, with 15 bases between. The CDR3 runs to 13 residues. The CDR3 region has the DNA TGTGCCAGCGGGAGGGGCCTGGAGGAAAAACTGTTTTTT. It translates to CASGRGLEEKLFF.

The V and J genes are TRBV7-9 and TRBJ2-3; 14 bases align to TRBD2. The CDR3 spans 19 residues. J was trimmed by 0 bases and V by 1 base; bases with no gene match: 6. CDR1 and CDR2 from the germline V gene are SEHNR and FQNEAQ (reference sequence). CDR3 amino acids: CASSLGTSGGTSSTDTQYF. CDR3 DNA sequence: TGTGCCAGCAGCTTAGGGACTAGCGGGGGGACCTCTAGCACAGATACGCAGTATTTT.

This clone was seen a few times. This chain uses TRBV29-1 with TRBJ1-1, with 10 bases fitting TRBD1. The CDR3 sequence is 14 residues long. The germline V gene encodes CDR1 SQVTM and CDR2 ANQGSEA. The ends lost 4 bases at V and 2 bases at J; junction bases unmatched: 4. CDR3 coding DNA: TGCAGCGTTGCCCTGACAGGGGGCAACACTGAAGCTTTCTTT. Translation: CSVALTGGNTEAFF.

The rearrangement joins TRBV5-4 to TRBJ1-2; a weak D match, TRBD1 (5 bases). The V end lost 0 bases, the J end lost 8 bases, and 20 bases lay between the germline ends. CDR1 is SGHNT, CDR2 YYREEE, per germline (reference sequence). The CDR3 loop spans 16 amino acids. This CDR3 reads CASSLANNRRGLGYTF. The CDR3 DNA reads TGTGCCAGCAGCTTGGCCAACAACAGGCGGGGGTTGGGCTACACCTTC.

The V and J genes are TRBV27 and TRBJ2-5; 9 bases agree with TRBD2. The last part of the DNA fits TRBJ2-7 better; the J call may be wrong. Germline values: CDR1 MNHEY, CDR2 SMNVEV (reference sequence). The CDR3 runs to 17 residues. The CDR3 protein is CASSLRGLAGITYEQYF. CDR3 nucleotides: TGTGCCAGCAGTTTAAGGGGGCTAGCGGGGATAACCTACGAGCAGTACTTC.

This clone was counted a single time. The rearrangement uses TRBV19 and TRBJ2-3, with 14 bases fitting TRBD2. The CDR3 covers 16 residues. CDR1 and CDR2 (germline): LNHDA, SQIVND (reference sequence). V trimming: 3 bases; J trimming: 5 bases; junction bases outside the gene matches: 4. The CDR3 DNA reads as TGTGCCAGTAGTATCGGGACTAGCGGGGGTAGAGATACGCAGTATTTT. Amino acid sequence: CASSIGTSGGRDTQYF.

CDR3 nucleotide sequence: TGTGCCAGTAGGGCCGTTAATAGCAATCAGCCCCAGCATTTT. Encoded protein: CASRAVNSNQPQHF. The chain combines TRBV19 with TRBJ1-5; D call uncertain. Germline V gives CDR1 LNHDA, CDR2 SQIVND (reference sequence). The length of the CDR3 is 14 residues. V lost 6 bases and J lost 0, with 9 bases in between.

This clone turned up a few times. The J gene is TRBJ2-1, the V gene TRBV5-1, with unresolved D. This CDR3 is built from 13 residues. From germline, CDR1 is SGHRS and CDR2 YFSETQ. V was shortened by 3 bases and J by 2 bases, with 6 bases between the two germline ends. In DNA, the CDR3 is TGCGCCAGCAGCTCCGTCCCCTACAATGAGCAGTTCTTC. This sequence encodes CASSSVPYNEQFF.

The genes are TRBV5-1 and TRBJ1-6; no reliable D call. Deletions cut 0 bases from V and 9 bases from J, with 13 bases between. Germline-derived CDR1 and CDR2 are SGHRS and YFSETQ. The CDR3 has 15 amino acids. Here the CDR3 reads CASSLAGFAISPLHF. DNA of the CDR3: TGCGCCAGCAGCTTGGCGGGGTTTGCGATTTCACCCCTCCACTTT. The whole variable domain, filled in from reference TRBV5-1 and TRBJ1-6, reads KAGVTQTPRYLIKTRGQQVTLSCSPISGHRSVSWYQQTPGQGLQFLFEYFSETQRNKGNFPGRFSGRQFSNSRSEMNVSTLELGDSALYLCASSLAGFAISPLHFGNGTRLTVT.

A note on this clone: Other DNA sequences from this sample encode an identical CDR3 as well. The chain is built from TRBV7-9 and TRBJ1-4, with D maybe TRBD1 (6 bases). Per germline, CDR1 SEHNR and CDR2 FQNEAQ (reference sequence). The CDR3 spans 18 residues. V lost 8 bases, J lost 1 base, and 23 bases lay in between. The CDR3 here is CASGGPQGGLVTNEKLFF. The CDR3 DNA is TGTGCCAGCGGAGGACCACAGGGAGGGTTGGTAACTAATGAAAAACTGTTTTTT.

This chain joins TRBV12-5 and TRBJ1-2; the match to TRBD1 covers 9 bases. Germline CDR1 and CDR2: LGHNT and FRNRAP. The CDR3 is 19 residues long. The ends lost 4 bases at V and 0 bases at J; junction bases unmatched: 15. CDR3 in amino acids: CASGWGQGTPLPTNYGYTF. The CDR3 nucleotides are TGTGCTAGTGGTTGGGGACAGGGAACCCCTTTACCCACTAACTATGGCTACACCTTC.

This clone was counted only a few times. V is TRBV7-6 and J is TRBJ2-1; D may be TRBD2 (5 bases). The length of the CDR3 is 15 residues. The germline V gene encodes CDR1 SGHVS and CDR2 FNYEAQ. V lost 5 bases to trimming and J lost 1 base, with 12 bases between them. The CDR3 is CASSTDGVSYNEQFF. The DNA of the CDR3 is TGTGCCAGCAGCACCGACGGGGTTTCCTACAATGAGCAGTTCTTC.

The gene calls are TRBV29-1 and TRBJ2-3; 7 nucleotides agree with TRBD2. Germline V gene lookup returns CDR1 SQVTM and CDR2 ANQGSEA. The CDR3 is made up of 12 amino acids. With V trimmed by 8 bases and J by 3 bases, 5 bases remained unmatched. The CDR3 region is CSTGGKTDTQYF. DNA of the CDR3: TGCAGCACCGGGGGGAAAACAGATACGCAGTATTTT.

This clone was counted between two and nine times. This sequence joins TRBV9 and TRBJ2-3; 8 nucleotides match TRBD1. CDR1 and CDR2 from the germline V gene are SGDLS and YYNGEE. With V trimmed by 0 bases and J by 1 base, 7 bases remained unmatched. The CDR3 is 17 amino acids. CDR3: CASSVVGQGARTDTQYF. The CDR3 DNA reads TGTGCCAGCAGCGTAGTAGGTCAGGGGGCCCGCACAGATACGCAGTATTTT.

This chain joins TRBV9 and TRBJ2-1; the match to TRBD2 covers 11 bases. The CDR3 runs to 18 residues. Germline V gene sequence: CDR1 SGDLS, CDR2 YYNGEE. The V segment lost 3 bases and the J segment 1 base; nucleotides outside the gene matches: 9. The CDR3 bases are TGTGCCAGCAGCGCGCAGTTGGGACTAGCGGAATCCTACAATGAGCAGTTCTTC. Translating it yields CASSAQLGLAESYNEQFF.

The genes are TRBV25-1 and TRBJ2-5, with 8 bases that match TRBD2. Germline V gene lookup returns CDR1 MGHDK and CDR2 SYGVNS. The CDR3 runs 14 residues. Trimming at V came to 1 base and at J to 7 bases, leaving 5 bases not matched to a gene. CDR3 residues: CASSEWAGGGTQYF. CDR3 in DNA: TGTGCCAGCAGTGAATGGGCGGGAGGCGGGACCCAGTACTTC. The entire variable domain, with the rest obtained from reference TRBV25-1 and TRBJ2-5, is as follows: EADIYQTPRYLVIGTGKKITLECSQTMGHDKMYWYQQDPGMELHLIHYSYGVNSTEKGDLSSESTVSRIRTEHFPLTLESARPSHTSQYLCASSEWAGGGTQYFGPGTRLLVL.

The chain combines TRBV5-1 with TRBJ1-1, with a tentative D call TRBD1 (5 bases). V was cut by 0 bases and J by 10 bases, with 16 bases left in between. The CDR3 runs 14 residues. Germline CDR1 SGHRS, CDR2 YFSETQ. This CDR3 is CASSLGAGDLAAFF. Written as DNA, the CDR3 is TGCGCCAGCAGCTTGGGGGCGGGGGATCTCGCAGCTTTCTTT.

This chain connects TRBV10-1 to TRBJ2-1; 14 nucleotides line up with TRBD2. The CDR3 runs 15 residues. The V gene's germline CDR1 is WNHNN and CDR2 SYGVQD (reference sequence). Trimming at V came to 5 bases and at J to 8 bases, leaving 5 bases not matched to a gene. The CDR3: CASSLGTSGSDEQFF. DNA for the CDR3: TGCGCCAGCAGTCTAGGGACTAGCGGGAGCGATGAGCAGTTCTTC.

CDR3 DNA sequence: TGTGCCAGCAGTGAGGGGGGACTCCAGCCCCAGCATTTT. It is translated as CASSEGGLQPQHF. V is TRBV2 and J is TRBJ1-5; possibly TRBD1 for D (5 bases). The V gene lost 3 bases and the J gene lost 7 bases, with 10 bases spanning the gap. This CDR3 comprises 13 residues. CDR1 SNHLY and CDR2 FYNNEI come from the germline V gene. Using reference TRBV2 and TRBJ1-5 for the parts outside the CDR3, the full variable domain is EPEVTQTPSHQVTQMGQEVILRCVPISNHLYFYWYRQILGQKVEFLVSFYNNEISEKSEIFDDQFSVERPDGSNFTLKIRSTKLEDSAMYFCASSEGGLQPQHFGDGTRLSIL.

As for this clone: Other DNA variants within this sample encode the same CDR3. The rearrangement links TRBV6-5 to TRBJ2-7; tentatively, D is TRBD1 (5 bases). Trimming shortened V by 0 bases and J by 4 bases, and 13 bases separated the two germline ends. Germline V gene sequence: CDR1 MNHEY, CDR2 SVGAGI. This CDR3 has 15 amino acids. The CDR3, as DNA: TGTGCCAGCAGTTACTCTACAGGAGATGTGTACGAGCAGTACTTC. Amino acid sequence: CASSYSTGDVYEQYF.

This sequence joins TRBV7-9 and TRBJ2-7; possibly TRBD1 for D (6 bases). V lost 10 bases and J 6 bases, leaving 16 bases between the germline ends. Germline lookup yields CDR1 SEHNR and CDR2 FQNEAQ (reference sequence). The CDR3 covers 12 residues. CDR3 residues: CATLQGSAEQYF. DNA of the CDR3: TGTGCCACCTTACAGGGCTCGGCCGAGCAGTACTTC. Combining the CDR3 with reference TRBV7-9 and TRBJ2-7 gives the whole variable domain DTGVSQNPRHKITKRGQNVTFRCDPISEHNRLYWYRQTLGQGPEFLTYFQNEAQLEKSRLLSDRFSAERPKGSFSTLEIQRTEQGDSAMYLCATLQGSAEQYFGPGTRLTVT.

J is TRBJ1-1 and V is TRBV5-1; 11 nucleotides line up with TRBD1. Per germline, CDR1 SGHRS and CDR2 YFSETQ. This CDR3 is built from 15 residues. With 4 bases clipped from V and 7 bases from J, the junction kept 9 bases outside the gene matches. Here the CDR3 reads CASSTADRGLDEAFF. In DNA, the CDR3 is TGCGCCAGCAGCACAGCGGACAGGGGGCTAGATGAAGCTTTCTTT.